This TCR beta chain was found in a study of shared clonotypes between healthy human individuals. The assay was immunoSEQ multiplex PCR, and TCRdb's table has in-frame clones only and misses some. This sample has fewer than 1 million clones, with approximately 97% found just once. This clone was seen a single time. CD45RO-negative, CCR7-selected cells formed the naive CD8 fraction, which excluded terminally differentiated effector memory CD45RA+ cells. The CDR3 covers 13 residues. Between the trimmed V and J ends, which lost 3 bases and 4 bases, there was a span of 9 bases. Per the germline V gene, CDR1 is GTSNPN and CDR2 is SVGIG (reference sequence).

This TCR was recovered from a man in his thirties or forties in good health. Source material: naive CD8+ T cells sorted from blood. The genes are TRBV30 and TRBJ1-4; the D is unclear. As DNA, the CDR3 is TGTGCCTGGAGACCGGGGTTTAATGAAAAACTGTTTTTT. It is translated as CAWRPGFNEKLFF.